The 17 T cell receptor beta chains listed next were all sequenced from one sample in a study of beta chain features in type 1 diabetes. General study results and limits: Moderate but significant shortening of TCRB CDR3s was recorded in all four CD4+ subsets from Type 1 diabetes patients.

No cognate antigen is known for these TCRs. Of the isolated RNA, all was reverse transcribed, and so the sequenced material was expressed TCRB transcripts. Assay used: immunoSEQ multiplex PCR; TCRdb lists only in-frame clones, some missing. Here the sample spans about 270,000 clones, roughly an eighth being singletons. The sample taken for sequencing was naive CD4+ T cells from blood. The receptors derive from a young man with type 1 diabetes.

For the CDR3, the DNA is TGTGCCAGCAGCTCGACAGGGCTGAACACCGGGGAGCTGTTTTTT. Translated: CASSSTGLNTGELFF. The rearrangement uses TRBV28 and TRBJ2-2; 7 positions agree with TRBD1. V trimming: 6 bases; J trimming: 1 base; junction bases outside the gene matches: 5. In germline, CDR1 is MDHEN, CDR2 SYDVKM. This CDR3 spans 15 amino acids.

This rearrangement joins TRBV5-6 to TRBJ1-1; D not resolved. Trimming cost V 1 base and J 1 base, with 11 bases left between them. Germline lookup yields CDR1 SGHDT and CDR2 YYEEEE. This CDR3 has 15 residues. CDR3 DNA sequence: TGTGCCAGCAGCTTGTTCGCGGCCGGGAACACTGAAGCTTTCTTT. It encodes CASSLFAAGNTEAFF.

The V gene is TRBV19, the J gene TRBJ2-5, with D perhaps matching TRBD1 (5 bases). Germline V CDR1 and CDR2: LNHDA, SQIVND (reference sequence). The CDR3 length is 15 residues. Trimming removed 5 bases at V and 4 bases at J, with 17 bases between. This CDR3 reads CASSLGSRQGETQYF. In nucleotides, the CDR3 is TGTGCCAGTAGTTTGGGATCTCGGCAGGGAGAGACCCAGTACTTC.

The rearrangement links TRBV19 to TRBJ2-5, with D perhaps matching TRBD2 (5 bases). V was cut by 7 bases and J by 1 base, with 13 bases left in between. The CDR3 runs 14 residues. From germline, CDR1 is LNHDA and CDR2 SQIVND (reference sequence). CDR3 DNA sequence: TGTGCCAGTAATCCGGGATCGGGCCAAGAGACCCAGTACTTC. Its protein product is CASNPGSGQETQYF.

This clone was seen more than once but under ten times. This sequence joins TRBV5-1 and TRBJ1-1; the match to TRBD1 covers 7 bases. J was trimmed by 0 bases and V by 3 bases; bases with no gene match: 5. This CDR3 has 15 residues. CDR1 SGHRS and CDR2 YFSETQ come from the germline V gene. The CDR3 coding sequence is TGCGCCAGCAGCTGGACAGGAACCATGAACACTGAAGCTTTCTTT. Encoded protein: CASSWTGTMNTEAFF.

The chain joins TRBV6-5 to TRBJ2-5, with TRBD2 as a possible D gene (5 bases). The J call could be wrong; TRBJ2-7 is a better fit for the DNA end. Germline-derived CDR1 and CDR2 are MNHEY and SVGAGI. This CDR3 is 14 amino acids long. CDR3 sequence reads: CASRPRVSSYEQYF. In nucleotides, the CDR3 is TGTGCCAGCAGGCCGAGGGTATCCTCCTACGAGCAGTACTTC.

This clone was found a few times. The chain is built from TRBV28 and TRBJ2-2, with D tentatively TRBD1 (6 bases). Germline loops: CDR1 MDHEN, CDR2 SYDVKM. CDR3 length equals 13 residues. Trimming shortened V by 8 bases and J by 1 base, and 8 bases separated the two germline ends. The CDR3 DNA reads TGTGCCAGCGTGACAGGGAACACCGGGGAGCTGTTTTTT. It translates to CASVTGNTGELFF.

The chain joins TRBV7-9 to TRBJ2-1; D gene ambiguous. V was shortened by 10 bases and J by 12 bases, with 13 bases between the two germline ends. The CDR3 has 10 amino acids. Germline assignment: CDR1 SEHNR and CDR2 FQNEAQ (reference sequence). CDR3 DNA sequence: TGTGCCATCCTACGGGTGGGGCAGTTCTTC. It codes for CAILRVGQFF.

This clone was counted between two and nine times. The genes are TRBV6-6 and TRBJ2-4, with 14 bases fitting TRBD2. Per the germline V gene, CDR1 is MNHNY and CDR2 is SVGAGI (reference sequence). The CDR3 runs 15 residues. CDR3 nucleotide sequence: TGTTCGACTAGCGGGAGGGCCTTAGCCAAAAACATTCAGTACTTC. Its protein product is CSTSGRALAKNIQYF.

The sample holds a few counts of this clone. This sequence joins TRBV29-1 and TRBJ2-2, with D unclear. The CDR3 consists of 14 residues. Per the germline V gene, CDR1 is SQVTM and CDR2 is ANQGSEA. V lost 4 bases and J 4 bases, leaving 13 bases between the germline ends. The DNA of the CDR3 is TGCAGCGTTGGACTGGCACCGCTCACCGGGGAGCTGTTTTTT. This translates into CSVGLAPLTGELFF.

CDR3 amino acids: CASSSNPTGAEQYF. CDR3 nucleotides: TGCGCCAGCAGCTCCAACCCCACAGGGGCCGAGCAGTACTTC. V is TRBV5-1 and J is TRBJ2-7; 7 nucleotides agree with TRBD1. Losses at the gene ends were 3 bases for V and 6 bases for J; bases not matched to a gene: 9. This CDR3 spans 14 amino acids. Germline CDR1 and CDR2: SGHRS and YFSETQ.

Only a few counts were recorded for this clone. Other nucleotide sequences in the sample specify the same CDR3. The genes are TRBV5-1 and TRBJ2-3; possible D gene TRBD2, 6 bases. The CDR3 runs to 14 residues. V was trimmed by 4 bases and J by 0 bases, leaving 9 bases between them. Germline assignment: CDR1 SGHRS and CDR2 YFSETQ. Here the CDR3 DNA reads TGCGCCAGCAGCCTCGGGACTAGCACAGATACGCAGTATTTT. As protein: CASSLGTSTDTQYF.

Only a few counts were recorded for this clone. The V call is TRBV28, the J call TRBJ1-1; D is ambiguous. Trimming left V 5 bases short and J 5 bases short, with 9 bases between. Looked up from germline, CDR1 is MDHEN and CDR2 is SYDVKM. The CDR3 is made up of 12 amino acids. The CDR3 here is CASSPLLTEAFF. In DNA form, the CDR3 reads TGTGCCAGCAGTCCCCTGTTAACTGAAGCTTTCTTT.

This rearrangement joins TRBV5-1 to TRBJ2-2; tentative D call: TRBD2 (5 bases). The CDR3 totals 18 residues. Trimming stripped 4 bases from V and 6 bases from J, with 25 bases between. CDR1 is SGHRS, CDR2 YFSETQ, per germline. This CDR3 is CASSPSGPRRGLSGELFF. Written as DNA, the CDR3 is TGCGCCAGCAGCCCGTCAGGACCCCGGCGAGGGTTGTCCGGGGAGCTGTTTTTT.

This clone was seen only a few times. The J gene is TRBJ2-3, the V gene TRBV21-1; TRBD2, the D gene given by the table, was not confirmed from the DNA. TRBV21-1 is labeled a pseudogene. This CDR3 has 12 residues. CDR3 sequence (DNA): TGTGCCAGCAGCAAAGGAGGAGATACGCAGTATTTT. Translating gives CASSKGGDTQYF.

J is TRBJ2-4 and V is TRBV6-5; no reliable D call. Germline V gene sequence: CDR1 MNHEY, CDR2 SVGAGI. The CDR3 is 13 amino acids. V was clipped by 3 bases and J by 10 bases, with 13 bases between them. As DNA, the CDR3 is TGTGCCAGCAGTTATCTTCCCTCTATGATTCAGTACTTC. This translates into CASSYLPSMIQYF.

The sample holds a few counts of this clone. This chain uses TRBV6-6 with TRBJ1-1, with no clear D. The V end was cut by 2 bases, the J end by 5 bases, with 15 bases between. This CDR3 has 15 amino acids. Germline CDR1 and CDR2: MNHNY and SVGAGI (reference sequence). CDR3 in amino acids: CASSYNDKGRTEAFF. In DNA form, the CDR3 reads TGTGCCAGCAGTTACAATGACAAAGGGAGAACTGAAGCTTTCTTT.